This TCR beta chain was recovered during a study of blood T cell repertoires in COVID-19. For the study at large: The United States, Italy and Spain were the sources of the acute and convalescent COVID-19 samples.

The protocol was immunoSEQ multiplex PCR, while the TCRdb copy is restricted to in-frame clones and leaves out a portion. The data hold 180,000 or so clones, with about 88% observed a single time. The material sequenced was peripheral blood. The TCR originated in a young man with active or convalescent COVID-19.

The CDR3 sequence: CASRRQNNQPQHF. The CDR3 DNA reads TGTGCCAGTAGGCGACAGAACAATCAGCCCCAGCATTTT. V gene TRBV19 combines with J gene TRBJ1-5, with D possibly TRBD1 on 5 matching bases. The V end was cut by 6 bases, the J end by 3 bases, with 9 bases between. Germline V gene lookup returns CDR1 LNHDA and CDR2 SQIVND (reference sequence). CDR3 length equals 13 residues.